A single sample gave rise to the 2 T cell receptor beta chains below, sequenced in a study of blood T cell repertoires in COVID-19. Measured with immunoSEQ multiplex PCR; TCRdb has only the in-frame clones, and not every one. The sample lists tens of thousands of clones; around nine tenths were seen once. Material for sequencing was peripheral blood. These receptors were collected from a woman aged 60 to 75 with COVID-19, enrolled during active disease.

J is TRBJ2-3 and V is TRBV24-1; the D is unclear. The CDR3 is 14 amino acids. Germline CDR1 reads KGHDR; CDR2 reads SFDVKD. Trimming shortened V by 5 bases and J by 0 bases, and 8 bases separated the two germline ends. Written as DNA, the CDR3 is TGTGCCACCAGTGGGTCCACTAGCACAGATACGCAGTATTTT. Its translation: CATSGSTSTDTQYF.

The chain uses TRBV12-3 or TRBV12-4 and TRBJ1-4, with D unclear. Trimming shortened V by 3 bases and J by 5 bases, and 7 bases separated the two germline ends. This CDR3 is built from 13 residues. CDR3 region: CASSFTENEKLFF. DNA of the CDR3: TGTGCCAGCAGTTTTACAGAAAATGAAAAACTGTTTTTT.